This T cell receptor beta chain was recovered during a study of shared clonotypes between healthy human individuals. Overall study results and limits: Relative to clonotypes present in all four donors, those not shared had lower generation probabilities.

This CDR3 region has 14 residues. Germline V lookup: CDR1 SGDLS, CDR2 YYNGEE. Between the trimmed V and J ends, which lost 2 bases and 4 bases, there was a span of 11 bases. The table lists this clone with a few counts. Antigen unknown. It was at deep level that the assay was run. Repertoires were generated with immunoSEQ multiplex PCR, while TCRdb's copy carries only in-frame clones and drops some. Of roughly 1 million clones detected, under 80% appear once; the ten largest clones hold 1.4% to 1.5%. Healthy and HIV-negative, the adult donors had no recent acute infections or vaccinations. This clonotype originated in a man between 18 and 35 years old in good health. The sequencing input was memory CD4+ T cells sorted from blood. Subset of the sample: CD45RA-negative fraction. The chain carries TRBV9 and TRBJ2-3; D is perhaps TRBD2 (5 bases). The CDR3 protein is CASSVIAMADTQYF. The CDR3 DNA is TGTGCCAGCAGCGTCATAGCGATGGCAGATACGCAGTATTTT.